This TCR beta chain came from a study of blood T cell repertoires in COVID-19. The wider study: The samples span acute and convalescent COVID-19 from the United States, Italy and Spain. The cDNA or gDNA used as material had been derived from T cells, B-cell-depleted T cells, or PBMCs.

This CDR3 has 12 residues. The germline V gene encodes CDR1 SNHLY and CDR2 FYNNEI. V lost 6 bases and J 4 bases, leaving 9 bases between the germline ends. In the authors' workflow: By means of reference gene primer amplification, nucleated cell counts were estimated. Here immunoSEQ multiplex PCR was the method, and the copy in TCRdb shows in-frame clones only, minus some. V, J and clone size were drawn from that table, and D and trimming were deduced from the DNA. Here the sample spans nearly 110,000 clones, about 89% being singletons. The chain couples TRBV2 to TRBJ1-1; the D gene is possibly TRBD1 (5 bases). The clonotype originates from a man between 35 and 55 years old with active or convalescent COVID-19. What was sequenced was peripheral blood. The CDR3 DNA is TGTGCCAGCAGGCAGGGCCTCACTGAAGCTTTCTTT. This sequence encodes CASRQGLTEAFF. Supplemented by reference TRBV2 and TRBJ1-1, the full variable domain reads EPEVTQTPSHQVTQMGQEVILRCVPISNHLYFYWYRQILGQKVEFLVSFYNNEISEKSEIFDDQFSVERPDGSNFTLKIRSTKLEDSAMYFCASRQGLTEAFFGQGTRLTVV.